A single sample gave rise to the 14 T cell receptor beta chains below, sequenced in a study of read filtering for tumor transcriptome and immune sequencing. The library was built from about 370 ng RNA with molecular barcoded adaptors for alpha/delta and beta/gamma chains. TCRdb reprocessed the reads via MiXCR and lists one record per CDR3 protein. The sample contains roughly 69,000 distinct CDR3 sequences, approximately 14% of which appear only once. Material: a population of CD138-negative cells sorted from bone marrow. The receptors come from a donor at least 40 years old with multiple myeloma.

Many counts were recorded for this clonotype. The J gene is TRBJ1-5, the V gene TRBV30; D gene ambiguous. CDR3 length: 15 residues. CDR1 and CDR2 (germline): GTSNPN, SVGIG (reference sequence). Trimming shortened V by 2 bases and J by 2 bases, and 13 bases separated the two germline ends. For the CDR3, the DNA is TGTGCCTGGAGTAGGAAGAGCGCCCGCAATCAGCCCCAGCATTTT. As protein: CAWSRKSARNQPQHF.

For this clonotype: Being one base from a much bigger clone, this may be a read error. V gene TRBV7-2 combines with J gene TRBJ2-7; 7 bases are a match to TRBD2. This CDR3 region has 14 residues. The junction had 3 bases not matched to a gene; V was cut back by 3 bases and J by 1 base. From germline, CDR1 is SGHTA and CDR2 FQGNSA. In DNA form, the CDR3 reads TGTGCCAGCAGCTTCGAGGGAGGGTCCTACGAGCAGTACTTC. It codes for CASSFEGGSYEQYF. Using reference TRBV7-2 and TRBJ2-7 for the parts outside the CDR3, the full variable domain is GAGVSQSPSNKVTEKGKDVELRCDPISGHTALYWYRQSLGQGLEFLIYFQGNSAPDKSGLPSDRFSAERTGGSVSTLTIQRTQQEDSAVYLCASSFEGGSYEQYFGPGTRLTVT.

This clonotype has ten or more counts. V and J are TRBV6-6 and TRBJ2-5; D not certain. Looked up from germline, CDR1 is MNHNY and CDR2 is SVGAGI (reference sequence). The V end lost 6 bases, the J end lost 9 bases, and 14 bases lay between the germline ends. The CDR3 has 12 amino acids. CDR3 coding DNA: TGTGCCAGCAGCCGTGAGTCCCGGGCCCAGTACTTC. This encodes CASSRESRAQYF.

This clonotype occurred many times. V is TRBV6-5 and J is TRBJ2-7, with 8 bases that match TRBD1. Germline CDR1 MNHEY, CDR2 SVGAGI. This CDR3 comprises 14 residues. With 4 bases clipped from V and 3 bases from J, the junction kept 5 bases outside the gene matches. CDR3 coding DNA: TGTGCCAGCAGTTTCGGGACAGGCAACTACGAGCAGTACTTC. As protein: CASSFGTGNYEQYF.

This clonotype was recorded many times. V gene TRBV19 combines with J gene TRBJ2-1, with 8 bases fitting TRBD1. The CDR3 loop spans 16 amino acids. From germline, CDR1 is LNHDA and CDR2 SQIVND (reference sequence). V was pared by 7 bases and J by 6 bases, with 14 bases of the junction left unmatched. CDR3 coding DNA: TGTGCCAGTACCCCAACGGGACAGGCTCGCCGCAATGAGCAGTTCTTC. This translates into CASTPTGQARRNEQFF.

This clonotype was detected ten times or more. The chain has TRBV11-1 and TRBJ1-4; D is undetermined. Trimming took 4 bases from V and 5 from J, leaving 26 bases between them. Per germline, CDR1 SGHAT and CDR2 FQDESV (reference sequence). The CDR3 is 19 residues long. The CDR3 DNA is TGTGCCAGCAGCTCCCAAGGAATGATAGCGTCCACAGACAATGAAAAACTGTTTTTT. Translation: CASSSQGMIASTDNEKLFF.

Ten or more counts support this clonotype. The gene calls are TRBV20-1 and TRBJ2-1; 11 nucleotides match TRBD2. CDR3 size: 16 residues. Germline assignment: CDR1 DFQATT and CDR2 SNEGSKA (reference sequence). J was trimmed by 4 bases and V by 0 bases; bases with no gene match: 5. CDR3 amino acids: CSARDRGLAVYNEQFF. The CDR3 DNA follows: TGCAGTGCTAGAGACCGGGGACTAGCGGTATACAATGAGCAGTTCTTC.

This clonotype was seen repeatedly, ten times or more. The V and J genes are TRBV20-1 and TRBJ2-7, with D perhaps matching TRBD1 (6 bases). The V end lost 5 bases, the J end lost 0 bases, and 11 bases lay between the germline ends. In germline, CDR1 is DFQATT, CDR2 SNEGSKA (reference sequence). The CDR3 totals 13 residues. The CDR3 DNA reads as TGCAGTGCTCCGGACAGCGTCTCCTACGAGCAGTACTTC. This sequence encodes CSAPDSVSYEQYF.

Details on this clonotype: Just one base apart from a much larger clone, this may be a read error. The chain has TRBV12-3 or TRBV12-4 and TRBJ2-7, with D maybe TRBD2 (5 bases). CDR3 length equals 14 residues. DNA of the CDR3: TGTGCCGGCAGTTTTTCGGGGAGCTCCTACGAGCAGTACTTC. Protein product: CAGSFSGSSYEQYF.

DNA of the CDR3: TGTGCCACCAGTGACCCGGGACAGGGGGACACCGGGGAGCTGTTTTTT. As protein: CATSDPGQGDTGELFF. The V call is TRBV24-1, the J call TRBJ2-2, with TRBD1 matching 11 bases. CDR1 and CDR2 from the germline V gene are KGHDR and SFDVKD. The CDR3 loop spans 16 amino acids. After removal of 4 bases from V and 3 bases from J, the junction contained 3 bases not matched to a gene.

V usage is TRBV28 and J usage is TRBJ2-3; D is perhaps TRBD1 (6 bases). The CDR3 extends over 14 amino acids. CDR1 and CDR2 (germline): MDHEN, SYDVKM. V lost 3 bases to trimming and J lost 3 bases, with 10 bases between them. The CDR3 bases are TGTGCCAGCAGTTTCTTACAGGGTACAGATACGCAGTATTTT. As protein: CASSFLQGTDTQYF.

This chain links TRBV6-5 with TRBJ2-5; possibly TRBD2 for D (6 bases). CDR3 length: 16 residues. V lost 4 bases and J lost 1, with 16 bases in between. Per the germline V gene, CDR1 is MNHEY and CDR2 is SVGAGI. The DNA for the CDR3 is TGTGCCAGCAGTTCCCGGGTAGCGGCTACCCAAGAGACCCAGTACTTC. Residues: CASSSRVAATQETQYF.

With respect to this clonotype: The junction and the germline gene differ at one end; a read error may be behind it. The chain joins TRBV9 to TRBJ2-6, with D possibly TRBD1 on 6 matching bases. The CDR3 is made up of 15 amino acids. The germline V gene encodes CDR1 SGDLS and CDR2 YYNGEE. The CDR3 region has the DNA TGTGCCAGCAGCGTCAGGCCCTCAGGGGCCGACGTCCTGACTTTC. Protein product: CASSVRPSGADVLTF. Together with reference TRBV9 and TRBJ2-6, the CDR3 gives the full variable domain: DSGVTQTPKHLITATGQRVTLRCSPRSGDLSVYWYQQSLDQGLQFLIQYYNGEERAKGNILERFSAQQFPDLHSELNLSSLELGDSALYFCASSVRPSGADVLTFGAGSRLTVL.

The chain has TRBV12-5 and TRBJ1-5; D unresolved. The CDR3 extends over 14 amino acids. Germline CDR1 and CDR2: LGHNT and FRNRAP. V lost 4 bases, J lost 5 bases, and 12 bases lay in between. The CDR3 coding sequence is TGTGCTAGTGGTTCCCCCAAGGATTATCAGCCCCAGCATTTT. It codes for CASGSPKDYQPQHF.